This record concerns one TCR beta chain sequence. Antigen unknown. The ends were cut back, 3 bases at V and 1 base at J, with 12 bases in the middle. The CDR3 length is 15 residues. Germline V gene lookup returns CDR1 SEHNR and CDR2 FQNEAQ (reference sequence). This entry is derived from a study of Graves' ophthalmopathy and Graves' hyperthyroidism. Investigators amplified TCR beta CDR3 regions from RNA transcripts. First-round RT-PCR employed HTBI primers, with a second-round multiplex PCR after it. TCRdb recomputed calls from the multiplex PCR reads with MiXCR, one row per CDR3 protein. The sample holds about 620,000 distinct CDR3 sequences, over 20% seen once. Findings of the study overall: For predicting ophthalmopathy progression, the model had approximately 70% sensitivity and approximately 72% specificity.

Physicians reached a diagnosis by relying on clinical symptoms, serum thyroxine, TRAb, thyroid ultrasound and orbital computed tomography. Material: peripheral blood. This TCR was recovered from a woman in her late teens or twenties with stable Graves' hyperthyroidism. Some clones in this sample may be carry-over from other donors' samples. The chain uses TRBV7-9 and TRBJ1-1; D is ambiguous. The CDR3 loop reads CASSFLQLRNTEAFF. CDR3 DNA sequence: TGTGCCAGCAGCTTTTTACAGCTTAGGAACACTGAAGCTTTCTTT.